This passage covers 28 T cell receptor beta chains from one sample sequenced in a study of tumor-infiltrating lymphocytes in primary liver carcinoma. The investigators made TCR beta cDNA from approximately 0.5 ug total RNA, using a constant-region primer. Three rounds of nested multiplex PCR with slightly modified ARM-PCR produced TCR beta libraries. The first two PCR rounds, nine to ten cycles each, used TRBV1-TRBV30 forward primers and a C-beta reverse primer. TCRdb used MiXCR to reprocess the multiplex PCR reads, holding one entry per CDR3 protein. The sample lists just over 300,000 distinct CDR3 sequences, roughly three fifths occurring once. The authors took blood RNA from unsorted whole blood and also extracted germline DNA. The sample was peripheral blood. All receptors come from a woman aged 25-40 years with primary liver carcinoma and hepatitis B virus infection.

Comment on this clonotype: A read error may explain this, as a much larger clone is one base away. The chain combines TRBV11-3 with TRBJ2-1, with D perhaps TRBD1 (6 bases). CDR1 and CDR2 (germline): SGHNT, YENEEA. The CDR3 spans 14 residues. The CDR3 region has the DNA TGTGCCAGCAGCCCCCGGGACAAATACAATGAGCTGTTCTTC. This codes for CASSPRDKYNELFF.

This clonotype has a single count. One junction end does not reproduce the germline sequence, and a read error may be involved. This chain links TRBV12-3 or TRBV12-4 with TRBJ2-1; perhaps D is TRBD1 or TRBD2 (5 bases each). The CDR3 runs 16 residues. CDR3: CVSSETGTVRHNEQFF. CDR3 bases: TGTGTCAGCAGTGAAACCGGGACGGTACGACACAATGAGCAGTTCTTC.

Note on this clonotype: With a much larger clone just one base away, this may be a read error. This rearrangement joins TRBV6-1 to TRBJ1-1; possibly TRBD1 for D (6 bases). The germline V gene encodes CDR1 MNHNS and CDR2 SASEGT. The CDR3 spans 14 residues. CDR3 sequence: CASSEARPGAEASF. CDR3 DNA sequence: TGTGCCAGCAGTGAAGCGCGCCCGGGGGCTGAAGCTTCCTTT.

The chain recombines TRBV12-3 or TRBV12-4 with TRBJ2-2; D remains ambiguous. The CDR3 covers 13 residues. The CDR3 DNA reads TGTGGAACCGTGGGGTCGAACACCGGGGAGCTGTTTTTT. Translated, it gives CGTVGSNTGELFF.

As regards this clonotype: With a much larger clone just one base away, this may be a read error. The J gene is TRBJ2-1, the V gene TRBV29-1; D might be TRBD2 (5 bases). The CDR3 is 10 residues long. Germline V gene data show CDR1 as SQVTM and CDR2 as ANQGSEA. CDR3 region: CSVGEVERFF. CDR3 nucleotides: TGCAGCGTCGGGGAAGTAGAGCGGTTCTTC.

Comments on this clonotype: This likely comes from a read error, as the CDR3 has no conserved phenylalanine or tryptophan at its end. The CDR3 bases are TGTGCCAGCAGTTATCCCTCCAATGAGCAGTTCCTC. Its translation: CASSYPSNEQFL. The V call is TRBV6-5, the J call TRBJ2-1; D gene ambiguous. CDR3 length: 12 residues. V lost 3 bases and J lost 6, with 6 bases in between. CDR1 is MNHEY and CDR2 is SVGAGI in the germline V gene.

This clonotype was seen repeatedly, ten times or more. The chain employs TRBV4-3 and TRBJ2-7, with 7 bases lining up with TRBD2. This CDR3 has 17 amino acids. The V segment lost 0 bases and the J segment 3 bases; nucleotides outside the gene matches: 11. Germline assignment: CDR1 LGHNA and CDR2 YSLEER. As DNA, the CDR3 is TGCGCCAGCAGCCAAGACCACCGGACTAGTTTTTACTACGAGCAGTACTTC. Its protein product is CASSQDHRTSFYYEQYF.

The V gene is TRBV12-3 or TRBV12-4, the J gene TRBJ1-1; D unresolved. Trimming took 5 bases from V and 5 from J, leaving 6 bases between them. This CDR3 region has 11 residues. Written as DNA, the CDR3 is TGTGCCAGCAGTACCAAAACTGAAGCTTTCTTT. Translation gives CASSTKTEAFF.

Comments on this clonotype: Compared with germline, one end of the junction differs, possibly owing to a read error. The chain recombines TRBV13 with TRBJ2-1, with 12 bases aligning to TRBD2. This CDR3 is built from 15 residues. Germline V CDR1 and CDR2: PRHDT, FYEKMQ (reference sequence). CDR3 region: CASNLRLAGVDEQFF. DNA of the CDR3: TGTGCCAGCAACTTACGACTAGCGGGAGTCGATGAGCAGTTCTTC.

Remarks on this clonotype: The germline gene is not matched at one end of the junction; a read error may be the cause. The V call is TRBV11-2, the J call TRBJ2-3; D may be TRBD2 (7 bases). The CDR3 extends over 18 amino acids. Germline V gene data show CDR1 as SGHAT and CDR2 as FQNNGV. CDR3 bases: TGTGCCAGCAGCTCTCATATGGGGGCCCAGCGGGGCACAGGTACGCAGTATTTT. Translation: CASSSHMGAQRGTGTQYF.

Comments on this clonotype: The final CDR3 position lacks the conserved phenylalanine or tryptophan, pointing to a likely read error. CDR3 nucleotides: TGTGCCAGCAGCTTTTATAGCGGGAGCGGTTACGAGCAGTACTCC. Its translation is CASSFYSGSGYEQYS. The V gene is TRBV7-9, the J gene TRBJ2-7, with TRBD2 matching 9 bases. J gave up 4 bases and V 3 bases, and 7 bases lay outside the gene matches. The CDR3 is 15 amino acids. Germline lookup yields CDR1 SEHNR and CDR2 FQNEAQ (reference sequence).

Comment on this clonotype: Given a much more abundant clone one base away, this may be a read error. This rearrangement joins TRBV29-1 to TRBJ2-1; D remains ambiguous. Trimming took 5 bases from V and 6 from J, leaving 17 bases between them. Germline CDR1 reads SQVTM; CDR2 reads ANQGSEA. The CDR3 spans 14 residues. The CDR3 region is CSVPCPGPLNEQFF. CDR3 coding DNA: TGCAGCGTTCCCTGCCCCGGCCCGCTCAATGAGCAGTTCTTC.

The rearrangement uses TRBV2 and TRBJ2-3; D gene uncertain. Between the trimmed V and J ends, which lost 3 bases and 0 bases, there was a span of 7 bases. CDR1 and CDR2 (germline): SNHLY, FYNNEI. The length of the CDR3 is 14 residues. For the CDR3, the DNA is TGTGCCAGCAGTGAGAAGGCTAGCACAGATACGCAGTATTTT. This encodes CASSEKASTDTQYF.

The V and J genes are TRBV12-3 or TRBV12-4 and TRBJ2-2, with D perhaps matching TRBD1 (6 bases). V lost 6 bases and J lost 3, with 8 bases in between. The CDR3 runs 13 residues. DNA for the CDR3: TGTGCCAGCAGAGGGGGTTACACCGGGGAGCTGTTTTTT. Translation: CASRGGYTGELFF.

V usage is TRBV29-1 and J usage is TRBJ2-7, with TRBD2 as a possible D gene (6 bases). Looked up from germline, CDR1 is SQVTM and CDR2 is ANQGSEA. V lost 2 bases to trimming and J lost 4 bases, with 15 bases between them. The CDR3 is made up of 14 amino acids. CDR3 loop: CSVEIAAGKYEQYF. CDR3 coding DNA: TGCAGCGTTGAAATAGCGGCAGGGAAATACGAGCAGTACTTC.

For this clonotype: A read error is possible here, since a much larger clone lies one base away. CDR3 in DNA: TGTGCCAGCAGCCAAGGACAGGGGGGATACTACTACAATGAGCAGTTCTTC. Protein sequence: CASSQGQGGYYYNEQFF. The V call is TRBV4-2, the J call TRBJ2-1; 9 bases match TRBD1. The CDR3 contains 17 residues. Trimming removed 1 base from V and 3 bases from J; junction bases left unmatched: 7. Per germline, CDR1 LGHNA and CDR2 YNFKEQ.

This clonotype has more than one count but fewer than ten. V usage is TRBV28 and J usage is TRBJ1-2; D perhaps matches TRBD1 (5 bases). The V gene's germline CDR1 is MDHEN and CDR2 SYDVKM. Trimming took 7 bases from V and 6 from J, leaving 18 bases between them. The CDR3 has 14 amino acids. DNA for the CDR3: TGTGCCAGCATAGGTACTTCAGGGTGGCATGGCTACACCTTC. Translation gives CASIGTSGWHGYTF.

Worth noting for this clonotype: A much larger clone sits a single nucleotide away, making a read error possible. CDR3 sequence: CASRRVGSAYEQDF. The CDR3 nucleotides read TGTGCCAGCAGGCGTGTCGGGAGCGCCTACGAGCAGGACTTC. The chain has TRBV6-2 or TRBV6-3 and TRBJ2-7, with a tentative D call TRBD2 (6 bases). CDR3 size: 14 residues. Germline V gives CDR1 MNHEY, CDR2 SVGEGT.

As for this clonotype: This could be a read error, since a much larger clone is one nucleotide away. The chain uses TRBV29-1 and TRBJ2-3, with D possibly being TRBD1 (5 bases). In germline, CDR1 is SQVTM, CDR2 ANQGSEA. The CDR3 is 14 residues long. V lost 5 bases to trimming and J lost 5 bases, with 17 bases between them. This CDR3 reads CSVQLSRAIDTQYF. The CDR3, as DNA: TGCAGCGTTCAACTCAGCAGGGCAATAGATACGCAGTATTTT.

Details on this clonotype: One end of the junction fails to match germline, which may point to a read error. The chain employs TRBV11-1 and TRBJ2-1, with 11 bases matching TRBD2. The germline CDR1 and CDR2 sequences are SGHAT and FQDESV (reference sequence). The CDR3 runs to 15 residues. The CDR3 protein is CASSLTSGTALEHFF. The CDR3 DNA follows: TGTGCCAGCAGCCTGACTAGCGGGACGGCTCTGGAGCACTTCTTC.

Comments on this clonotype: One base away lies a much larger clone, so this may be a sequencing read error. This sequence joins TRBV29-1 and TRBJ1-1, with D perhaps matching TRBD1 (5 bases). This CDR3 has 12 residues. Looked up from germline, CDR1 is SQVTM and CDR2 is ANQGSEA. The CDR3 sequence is CSVARVGTETFF. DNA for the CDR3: TGCAGCGTAGCCAGGGTAGGGACTGAAACTTTCTTT.

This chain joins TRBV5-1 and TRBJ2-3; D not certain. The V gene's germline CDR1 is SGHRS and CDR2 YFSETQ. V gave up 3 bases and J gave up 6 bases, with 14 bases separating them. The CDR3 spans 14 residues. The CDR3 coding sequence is TGCGCCAGCAGCTCTGGACCGTCTCCGGATACGCAGTATTTT. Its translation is CASSSGPSPDTQYF.

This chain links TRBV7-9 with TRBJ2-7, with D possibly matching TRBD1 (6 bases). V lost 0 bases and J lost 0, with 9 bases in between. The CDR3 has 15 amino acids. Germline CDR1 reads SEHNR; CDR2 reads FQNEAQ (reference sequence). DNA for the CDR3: TGTGCCAGCAGCTTAGCTAGGGGGACCTCCTACGAGCAGTACTTC. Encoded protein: CASSLARGTSYEQYF.

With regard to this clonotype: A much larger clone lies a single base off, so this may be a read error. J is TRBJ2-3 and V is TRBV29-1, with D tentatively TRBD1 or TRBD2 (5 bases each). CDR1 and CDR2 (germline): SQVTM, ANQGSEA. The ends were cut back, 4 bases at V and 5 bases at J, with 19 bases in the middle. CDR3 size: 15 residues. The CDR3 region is CSVVPSRVGVDTQYF. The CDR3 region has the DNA TGCAGCGTTGTTCCTAGCAGGGTTGGGGTAGATACGCAGTATTTT.

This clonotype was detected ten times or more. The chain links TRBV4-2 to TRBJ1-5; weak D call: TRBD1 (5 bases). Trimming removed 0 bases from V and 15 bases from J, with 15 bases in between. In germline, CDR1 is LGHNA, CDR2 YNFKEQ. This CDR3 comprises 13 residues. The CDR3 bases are TGTGCCAGCAGCCAAGATATAGGGGAAGGGGTGCATTTT. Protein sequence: CASSQDIGEGVHF.

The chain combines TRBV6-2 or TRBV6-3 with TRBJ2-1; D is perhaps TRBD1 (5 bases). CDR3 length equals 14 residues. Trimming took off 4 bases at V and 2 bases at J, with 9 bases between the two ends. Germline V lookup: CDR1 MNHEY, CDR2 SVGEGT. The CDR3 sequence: CASSSSGPYNEQFF. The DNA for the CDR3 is TGTGCCAGCAGTTCCTCAGGGCCCTACAATGAGCAGTTCTTC.

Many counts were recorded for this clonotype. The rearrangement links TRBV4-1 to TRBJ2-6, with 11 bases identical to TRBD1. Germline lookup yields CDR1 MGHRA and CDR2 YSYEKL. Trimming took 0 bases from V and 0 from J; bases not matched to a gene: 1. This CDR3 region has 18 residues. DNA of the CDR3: TGCGCCAGCAGCCAAGAGGGACAGGGGGTCTCTGGGGCCAACGTCCTGACTTTC. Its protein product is CASSQEGQGVSGANVLTF.

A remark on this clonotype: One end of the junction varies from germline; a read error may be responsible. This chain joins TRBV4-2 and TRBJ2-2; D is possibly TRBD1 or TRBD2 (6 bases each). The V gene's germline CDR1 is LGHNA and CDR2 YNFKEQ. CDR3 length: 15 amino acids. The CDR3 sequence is CGSGRGHRNTGELFF. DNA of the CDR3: TGTGGCAGCGGCCGGGGGCATCGGAACACCGGGGAGCTGTTTTTT.